This T cell receptor (beta chain) was observed in a study of cytomegalovirus exposure and HLA in healthy donors. Per the germline V gene, CDR1 is SGHNT and CDR2 is YENEEA. The CDR3 totals 12 residues. V lost 5 bases and J 2 bases, leaving 3 bases between the germline ends. This clone was picked up a small number of times. Nominally healthy donors were sampled, though unrecorded immune exposures were likely. Researchers ran the PCR with 60 Vbeta and 13 Jbeta primers. TCRdb's copy holds only in-frame clones and misses some; the assay was immunoSEQ multiplex PCR. Among about 130,000 clones listed, 65% to 80% were seen once.

This chain uses TRBV11-3 with TRBJ2-2, with D unclear. The clonotype was recovered from a woman aged 60-70 years in good health and CMV-seropositive. The sample consisted of PBMCs. The chain's CDR3 is CASSLNTGELFF. The CDR3, as DNA: TGTGCCAGCAGCCTTAACACCGGGGAGCTGTTTTTT.